This section outlines one TCR beta chain sequence together with its context. The sample originates from a study of blood T cell repertoires in COVID-19. On the study more broadly: The origin of the acute and convalescent COVID-19 samples was the United States, Italy and Spain. PBMCs, B-cell-depleted T cells, or T cells were the source of the cDNA or gDNA that made up the material.

Using immunoSEQ multiplex PCR, the repertoire was profiled, and TCRdb retains in-frame clones only, with some absent. The table records more than 85,000 clones, approximately 90% of them present only once. What was sequenced was peripheral blood. This TCR was recovered from a man aged 55 to 69 with acute or convalescent COVID-19.

CDR3 DNA: TGTGCCAGCAGCTCCGCTGGACAAGTCAATCAGCCCCAGCATTTT. Translating gives CASSSAGQVNQPQHF. The chain couples TRBV7-2 to TRBJ1-5; weak D call: TRBD1 (5 bases). Germline CDR1 reads SGHTA; CDR2 reads FQGNSA. Trimming pared 4 bases from V and 3 bases from J, leaving 13 bases between. The CDR3 is 15 residues long.